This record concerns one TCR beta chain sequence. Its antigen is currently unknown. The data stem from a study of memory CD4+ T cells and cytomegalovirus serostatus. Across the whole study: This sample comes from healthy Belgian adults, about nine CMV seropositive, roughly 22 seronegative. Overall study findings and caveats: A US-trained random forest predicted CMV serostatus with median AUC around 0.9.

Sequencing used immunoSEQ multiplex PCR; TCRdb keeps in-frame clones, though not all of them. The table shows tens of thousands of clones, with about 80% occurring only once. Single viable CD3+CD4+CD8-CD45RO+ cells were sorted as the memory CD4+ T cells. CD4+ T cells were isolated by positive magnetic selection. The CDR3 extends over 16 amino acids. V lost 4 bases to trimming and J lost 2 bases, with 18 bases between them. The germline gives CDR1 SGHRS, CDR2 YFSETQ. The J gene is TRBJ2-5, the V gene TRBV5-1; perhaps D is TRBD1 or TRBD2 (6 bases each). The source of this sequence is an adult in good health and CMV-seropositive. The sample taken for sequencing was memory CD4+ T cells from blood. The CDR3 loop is CASSGGGGGGQETQYF. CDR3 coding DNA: TGCGCCAGCAGCGGAGGAGGAGGAGGGGGGCAAGAGACCCAGTACTTC.